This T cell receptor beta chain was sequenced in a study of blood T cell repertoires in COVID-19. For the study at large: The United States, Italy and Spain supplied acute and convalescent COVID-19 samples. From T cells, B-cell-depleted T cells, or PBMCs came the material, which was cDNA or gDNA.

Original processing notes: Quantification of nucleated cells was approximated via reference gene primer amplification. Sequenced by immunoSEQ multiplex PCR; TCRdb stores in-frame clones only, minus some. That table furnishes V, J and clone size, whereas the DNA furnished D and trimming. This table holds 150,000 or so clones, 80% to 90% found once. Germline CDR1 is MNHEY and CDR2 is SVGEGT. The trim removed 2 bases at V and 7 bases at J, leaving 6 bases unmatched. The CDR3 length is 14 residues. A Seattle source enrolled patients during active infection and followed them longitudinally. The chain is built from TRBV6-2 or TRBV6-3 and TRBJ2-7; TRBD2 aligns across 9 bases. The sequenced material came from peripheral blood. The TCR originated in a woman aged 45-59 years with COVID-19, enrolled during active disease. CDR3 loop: CASSYLELAGEQYF. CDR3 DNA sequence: TGTGCCAGCAGTTACCTAGAACTAGCGGGTGAGCAGTACTTC.